Listed here are 15 T cell receptor beta chains from one sample, sequenced in a study of Graves' ophthalmopathy and Graves' hyperthyroidism. Beta-chain TCR CDR3 regions were amplified from RNA transcripts. An initial RT-PCR round employing HTBI primers preceded a second-round multiplex PCR. TCRdb reprocessed the multiplex PCR reads with MiXCR, giving one entry per CDR3 protein. Of almost 400,000 distinct CDR3 sequences in the sample, around 20% were seen once. Sequenced sample: peripheral blood. The receptors here all came from a young woman with Graves' ophthalmopathy.

This clonotype has ten or more counts. This chain connects TRBV20-1 to TRBJ1-1, with TRBD1 as a possible D gene (5 bases). With 0 bases removed from V and 4 bases from J, the gap between germline ends came to 12 bases. There are 14 residues in the CDR3. Germline lookup yields CDR1 DFQATT and CDR2 SNEGSKA (reference sequence). The CDR3 coding sequence is TGCAGTGCTAGAGATTATTGGGGCCTCACTGAAGCTTTCTTT. It yields the protein CSARDYWGLTEAFF.

There are many counts of this clonotype. The rearrangement joins TRBV27 to TRBJ2-7, with D perhaps matching TRBD2 (5 bases). This CDR3 has 17 amino acids. The germline gives CDR1 MNHEY, CDR2 SMNVEV (reference sequence). V shed 6 bases and J shed 3 bases, with 24 bases lying between them. The chain's CDR3 is CASSPAAGRMLIYEQYF. CDR3 DNA: TGTGCCAGCAGCCCAGCGGCCGGCAGGATGCTAATCTACGAGCAGTACTTC.

This clonotype was recorded many times. The V call is TRBV28, the J call TRBJ2-7; 8 bases line up with TRBD2. Trimming cost V 3 bases and J 2 bases; bases outside gene matches: 6. CDR1 is MDHEN and CDR2 is SYDVKM in the germline V gene. The CDR3 is 15 residues long. The CDR3 spells CASSLSLSGTYEQYF. CDR3 coding DNA: TGTGCCAGCAGTTTGTCTCTTAGCGGGACCTACGAGCAGTACTTC.

Many counts were recorded for this clonotype. The genes are TRBV19 and TRBJ1-5, with D hard to call. The CDR3 runs 15 residues. Germline assignment: CDR1 LNHDA and CDR2 SQIVND (reference sequence). V lost 6 bases, J lost 3 bases, and 15 bases lay in between. In nucleotides, the CDR3 is TGTGCCAGTAGCCCCGGTCGAGGCTTCAATCAGCCCCAGCATTTT. This gives the protein CASSPGRGFNQPQHF.

This clonotype was seen at least ten times. The V and J genes are TRBV27 and TRBJ2-7; D is perhaps TRBD1 (6 bases). The CDR3 covers 15 residues. CDR1 is MNHEY, CDR2 SMNVEV, per germline (reference sequence). The ends were cut back, 0 bases at V and 7 bases at J, with 16 bases in the middle. The CDR3, as DNA: TGTGCCAGCAGTTTATCGGCAGGGGAGTTTTATGAGCAGTACTTC. Translated: CASSLSAGEFYEQYF.

This clonotype was observed at least ten times. The chain recombines TRBV6-2 or TRBV6-3 with TRBJ1-2; tentatively, D is TRBD1 (5 bases). Germline-derived CDR1 and CDR2 are MNHEY and SVGEGT. The CDR3 is 15 amino acids. V was cut by 8 bases and J by 7 bases, with 23 bases left in between. In nucleotides, the CDR3 is TGTGCCAGCGAAAAGTATCAGGGTCAATTGAGTGGCTACACCTTC. Translating it yields CASEKYQGQLSGYTF.

This clonotype appeared many times. J is TRBJ1-5 and V is TRBV24-1, with 11 bases lining up with TRBD1. Germline values: CDR1 KGHDR, CDR2 SFDVKD. The CDR3 runs 16 residues. J was trimmed by 4 bases and V by 4 bases; bases with no gene match: 5. The CDR3 is CATSETGQGVNQPQHF. CDR3 nucleotides: TGTGCCACCAGTGAAACGGGACAGGGGGTTAATCAGCCCCAGCATTTT.

This clonotype came up many times. The genes are TRBV7-9 and TRBJ2-7; 9 bases map to TRBD1. After removal of 6 bases from V and 2 bases from J, the junction contained 5 bases not matched to a gene. Germline values: CDR1 SEHNR, CDR2 FQNEAQ (reference sequence). The CDR3 runs 14 residues. The chain's CDR3 is CASSSQGATYEQYF. CDR3 coding DNA: TGTGCCAGCAGTTCACAGGGGGCCACCTACGAGCAGTACTTC. The variable domain in full, completed from reference TRBV7-9 and TRBJ2-7, reads DTGVSQNPRHKITKRGQNVTFRCDPISEHNRLYWYRQTLGQGPEFLTYFQNEAQLEKSRLLSDRFSAERPKGSFSTLEIQRTEQGDSAMYLCASSSQGATYEQYFGPGTRLTVT.

This clonotype was seen at least ten times. The chain links TRBV13 to TRBJ2-7, with D tentatively TRBD2 (5 bases). The ends were cut back, 5 bases at V and 7 bases at J, with 15 bases in the middle. CDR3 length equals 13 residues. Germline V CDR1 and CDR2: PRHDT, FYEKMQ (reference sequence). In DNA form, the CDR3 reads TGTGCCAGCAGCCCCGAACTAGGAAAAGAGCAGTACTTC. Protein product: CASSPELGKEQYF.

In DNA form, the CDR3 reads TGTGCCTGGAGTCGCGGGACAGCGCAGCCCCAGCATTTT. Its translation: CAWSRGTAQPQHF. The V and J genes are TRBV30 and TRBJ1-5; TRBD1 aligns across 7 bases. The CDR3 length is 13 residues. Germline CDR1 GTSNPN, CDR2 SVGIG (reference sequence). Trimming at V came to 2 bases and at J to 7 bases, leaving 5 bases not matched to a gene. The whole variable domain, filled in from reference TRBV30 and TRBJ1-5, reads SQTIHQWPATLVQPVGSPLSLECTVEGTSNPNLYWYRQAAGRGLQLLFYSVGIGQISSEVPQNLSASRPQDRQFILSSKKLLLSDSGFYLCAWSRGTAQPQHFGDGTRLSIL.

This clonotype was seen ten or more times. This chain connects TRBV7-8 to TRBJ1-1; no firm D call. Trimming took 7 bases from V and 9 from J, leaving 21 bases between them. The CDR3 spans 14 residues. CDR1 is SGHVS and CDR2 is FQNEAQ in the germline V gene. CDR3 sequence: CASTLDRLALKAFF. The DNA of the CDR3 is TGTGCCAGCACCCTGGACCGCCTGGCCCTGAAAGCTTTCTTT.

In this sample, this clonotype turned up many times. The rearrangement uses TRBV6-5 and TRBJ2-7, with 7 bases fitting TRBD2. The CDR3 is 13 amino acids. Germline V gene lookup returns CDR1 MNHEY and CDR2 SVGAGI. The V and J ends lost 4 bases and 5 bases, in that order; junction bases with no gene match: 5. This CDR3 is CASSLTSVHEQYF. The CDR3 DNA reads TGTGCCAGCAGTTTAACTAGCGTCCACGAGCAGTACTTC.

This clonotype came up many times. The gene calls are TRBV14 and TRBJ2-7; 8 positions match TRBD1. The length of the CDR3 is 14 residues. Looked up from germline, CDR1 is SGHDN and CDR2 is FVKESK. V trimming: 2 bases; J trimming: 3 bases; junction bases outside the gene matches: 3. In nucleotides, the CDR3 is TGTGCCAGCAGCCAAAGGACAGGGTACTACGAGCAGTACTTC. Translated, it gives CASSQRTGYYEQYF.

This clonotype has a count of ten or more. This sequence joins TRBV29-1 and TRBJ1-1, with D possibly TRBD1 on 6 matching bases. Per the germline V gene, CDR1 is SQVTM and CDR2 is ANQGSEA. Trimming shortened V by 7 bases and J by 8 bases, and 17 bases separated the two germline ends. The CDR3 sequence is 12 residues long. CDR3 residues: CSGVRTAKEAFF. As DNA, the CDR3 is TGCAGCGGGGTAAGGACAGCGAAGGAAGCTTTCTTT.

This clonotype was observed at least ten times. The gene calls are TRBV27 and TRBJ1-2; 7 bases line up with TRBD1. The length of the CDR3 is 15 residues. With V trimmed by 2 bases and J by 6 bases, 9 bases remained unmatched. CDR1 MNHEY and CDR2 SMNVEV come from the germline V gene (reference sequence). The CDR3 reads CASSLGLQGFDGYTF. In DNA form, the CDR3 reads TGTGCCAGCAGTTTAGGCCTACAGGGGTTTGATGGCTACACCTTC.